A single sample gave rise to the 22 T cell receptor beta chains below, sequenced in a study of blood T cell repertoires in COVID-19. Sequencing was performed with immunoSEQ multiplex PCR; in TCRdb, only in-frame clones are kept and a portion is missing. The top ten clones hold roughly 0.72% of a sample with more than 70,000 clones, about nine tenths of them seen once. What was sequenced was peripheral blood. The receptor set was obtained from a woman of 80 years or more with acute or convalescent COVID-19.

The chain combines TRBV5-1 with TRBJ2-3; TRBD2 aligns across 14 bases. J was trimmed by 6 bases and V by 4 bases; bases with no gene match: 7. CDR3 length equals 16 residues. Per the germline V gene, CDR1 is SGHRS and CDR2 is YFSETQ. The CDR3 coding sequence is TGCGCCAGCAGCATGGGACTAGCGGGAGTGGGGGATACGCAGTATTTT. It codes for CASSMGLAGVGDTQYF.

This sequence joins TRBV5-1 and TRBJ2-7, with D tentatively TRBD2 (5 bases). Trimming cost V 4 bases and J 2 bases, with 16 bases left between them. From germline, CDR1 is SGHRS and CDR2 YFSETQ. The CDR3 has 15 residues. CDR3 bases: TGCGCCAGCAGCCCTCGTGGAGGAGCAACCTACGAGCAGTACTTC. Protein: CASSPRGGATYEQYF.

The V call is TRBV7-9, the J call TRBJ1-6; TRBD1 aligns across 7 bases. Germline V gene lookup returns CDR1 SEHNR and CDR2 FQNEAQ (reference sequence). The CDR3 is made up of 14 amino acids. The trim removed 1 base at V and 10 bases at J, leaving 4 bases unmatched. The CDR3 nucleotides read TGTGCCAGCAGCTTAGGAACAGGGGAATCACCCCTCCACTTT. Translating it yields CASSLGTGESPLHF.

This clone was found a few times. The J gene is TRBJ1-5, the V gene TRBV5-5, with D hard to call. Trimming left V 2 bases short and J 5 bases short, with 11 bases between. Germline V gene lookup returns CDR1 SGHKS and CDR2 YYEKEE (reference sequence). This CDR3 contains 14 residues. CDR3 sequence reads: CASSLRLQDQPQHF. The CDR3 coding sequence is TGTGCCAGCAGCTTACGGTTGCAGGATCAGCCCCAGCATTTT. The full variable domain, rest sourced from reference TRBV5-5 and TRBJ1-5, is DAGVTQSPTHLIKTRGQQVTLRCSPISGHKSVSWYQQVLGQGPQFIFQYYEKEERGRGNFPDRFSARQFPNYSSELNVNALLLGDSALYLCASSLRLQDQPQHFGDGTRLSIL.

The chain is built from TRBV28 and TRBJ2-1; TRBD1 aligns across 7 bases. CDR3 size: 15 residues. From germline, CDR1 is MDHEN and CDR2 SYDVKM. Trimming at V came to 4 bases and at J to 10 bases, leaving 13 bases not matched to a gene. The CDR3 DNA is TGTGCCAGCAGTTCCCCGGGACAGACGGCCCGCGAGCAGTTCTTC. It codes for CASSSPGQTAREQFF.

The rearrangement uses TRBV9 and TRBJ1-3; weak D call: TRBD1 (5 bases). The CDR3 runs 14 residues. Looked up from germline, CDR1 is SGDLS and CDR2 is YYNGEE. Trimming left V 3 bases short and J 2 bases short, with 9 bases between. This CDR3 is CASSAGTPGNTIYF. CDR3 coding DNA: TGTGCCAGCAGCGCCGGGACTCCTGGAAACACCATATATTTT.

The V gene is TRBV3-1 (or the pseudogene TRBV3-2), the J gene TRBJ1-2, with D perhaps matching TRBD1 (5 bases). Germline lookup yields CDR1 LGHDT and CDR2 YNNKEL (reference sequence). V lost 5 bases and J 8 bases, leaving 18 bases between the germline ends. The CDR3 is 14 amino acids. The CDR3 reads CASSYRPAGVGYTF. The CDR3 coding sequence is TGTGCCAGCAGCTATCGACCGGCGGGGGTAGGCTACACCTTC.

The chain links TRBV6-4 to TRBJ1-2; 7 nucleotides align to TRBD1. The CDR3 contains 13 residues. The trim removed 8 bases at V and 3 bases at J, leaving 6 bases unmatched. CDR1 is MRHNA and CDR2 is SNTAGT in the germline V gene. The CDR3 coding sequence is TGTGCCAGCCGACGAACAGGGGACTATGGCTACACCTTC. It is translated as CASRRTGDYGYTF.

The chain recombines TRBV13 with TRBJ2-1; 7 nucleotides align to TRBD1. Germline loops: CDR1 PRHDT, CDR2 FYEKMQ (reference sequence). J was trimmed by 6 bases and V by 4 bases; bases with no gene match: 6. The CDR3 extends over 14 amino acids. CDR3: CASSSGSGGNEQFF. The CDR3, as DNA: TGTGCCAGCAGCTCAGGTTCAGGGGGCAATGAGCAGTTCTTC.

This chain links TRBV6-6 with TRBJ1-5; D not resolved. V lost 6 bases, J lost 4 bases, and 7 bases lay in between. The V gene's germline CDR1 is MNHNY and CDR2 SVGAGI (reference sequence). The CDR3 runs to 12 residues. The CDR3 spells CASSPENQPQHF. CDR3 DNA: TGTGCCAGCAGCCCCGAGAATCAGCCCCAGCATTTT.

V is TRBV5-1 and J is TRBJ2-5; 13 nucleotides match TRBD2. Germline CDR1 and CDR2: SGHRS and YFSETQ. The CDR3 is 16 residues long. J was trimmed by 5 bases and V by 0 bases; bases with no gene match: 4. Here the CDR3 reads CASSLATSGGMETQYF. As DNA, the CDR3 is TGCGCCAGCAGCTTGGCGACTAGCGGGGGGATGGAGACCCAGTACTTC.

The gene calls are TRBV2 and TRBJ2-1, with D unresolved. This CDR3 spans 11 amino acids. Looked up from germline, CDR1 is SNHLY and CDR2 is FYNNEI. Trimming shortened V by 6 bases and J by 7 bases, and 7 bases separated the two germline ends. CDR3 loop: CASSIRNEQFF. Written as DNA, the CDR3 is TGTGCCAGCAGCATCCGGAATGAGCAGTTCTTC. Full variable domain (missing parts from reference TRBV2 and TRBJ2-1): EPEVTQTPSHQVTQMGQEVILRCVPISNHLYFYWYRQILGQKVEFLVSFYNNEISEKSEIFDDQFSVERPDGSNFTLKIRSTKLEDSAMYFCASSIRNEQFFGPGTRLTVL.

This chain connects TRBV11-2 to TRBJ1-2; 8 nucleotides line up with TRBD1. V shed 6 bases, J shed 4 bases, and the junction held 7 bases outside the gene matches. Germline lookup yields CDR1 SGHAT and CDR2 FQNNGV. There are 14 residues in the CDR3. The CDR3: CASSPSGTGYGYTF. Here the CDR3 DNA reads TGTGCCAGCAGTCCTTCCGGGACAGGCTATGGCTACACCTTC.

This clone appeared once. The V and J genes are TRBV5-1 and TRBJ1-1; D perhaps matches TRBD1 (6 bases). The CDR3 extends over 14 amino acids. Trimming took off 3 bases at V and 1 base at J, with 10 bases between the two ends. Per germline, CDR1 SGHRS and CDR2 YFSETQ. The CDR3 here is CASSSGQPNTEAFF. In DNA form, the CDR3 reads TGCGCCAGCAGCTCCGGACAGCCGAACACTGAAGCTTTCTTT.

The chain couples TRBV29-1 to TRBJ2-1, with 11 bases identical to TRBD1. The germline gives CDR1 SQVTM, CDR2 ANQGSEA. The CDR3 is 15 residues long. Trimming removed 5 bases from V and 5 bases from J; junction bases left unmatched: 8. CDR3 sequence: CSVLWTGGRHNEQFF. The CDR3 bases are TGCAGCGTTCTATGGACAGGGGGCAGACACAATGAGCAGTTCTTC.

CDR3 DNA: TGTGCCAGCAGTTCTAGCGGGAGGAGGGAGCTGTTTTTT. Translating gives CASSSSGRRELFF. The rearrangement uses TRBV11-3 and TRBJ2-2, with 11 nucleotides matching TRBD2. The CDR3 has 13 amino acids. Germline lookup yields CDR1 SGHNT and CDR2 YENEEA. Germline trimming cut 6 bases from V and 9 bases from J; bases unmatched to any gene: 3.

This clone has a handful of counts. This CDR3 is also generated by other DNA sequences in the sample. CDR3 coding DNA: TGCAGCGTTGAAGGACTAGCGGGGACTTACAATGAGCAGTTCTTC. Its translation: CSVEGLAGTYNEQFF. V is TRBV29-1 and J is TRBJ2-1; TRBD2 agrees at 11 bases. The CDR3 extends over 15 amino acids. The germline V gene encodes CDR1 SQVTM and CDR2 ANQGSEA. V was clipped by 1 base and J by 4 bases; unmatched bases: 3.

The chain links TRBV9 to TRBJ1-2, with 10 positions matching TRBD1. The germline V gene encodes CDR1 SGDLS and CDR2 YYNGEE. The CDR3 consists of 16 residues. V gave up 0 bases and J gave up 3 bases; unmatched junction bases: 5. The CDR3 loop is CASSVGPDRGDYGYTF. CDR3 bases: TGTGCCAGCAGCGTAGGACCGGACAGGGGGGACTATGGCTACACCTTC.

The chain employs TRBV19 and TRBJ2-2, with TRBD2 identical over 14 bases. The J segment lost 4 bases and the V segment lost 4 bases, leaving 11 bases of the junction unmatched. Germline CDR1 is LNHDA and CDR2 is SQIVND (reference sequence). CDR3 length: 19 amino acids. CDR3 coding DNA: TGTGCCAGTAGTAAGACTAGCGGGAGGGCCGGGATAGGCACCGGGGAGCTGTTTTTT. The encoded protein is CASSKTSGRAGIGTGELFF. Complete variable domain (other parts from reference TRBV19 and TRBJ2-2): DGGITQSPKYLFRKEGQNVTLSCEQNLNHDAMYWYRQDPGQGLRLIYYSQIVNDFQKGDIAEGYSVSREKKESFPLTVTSAQKNPTAFYLCASSKTSGRAGIGTGELFFGEGSRLTVL.

The chain employs TRBV9 and TRBJ2-3; D is undetermined. Trimming shortened V by 4 bases and J by 2 bases, and 11 bases separated the two germline ends. This CDR3 has 14 residues. CDR1 is SGDLS, CDR2 YYNGEE, per germline. CDR3 loop: CASSYTGNTDTQYF. The CDR3 DNA is TGTGCCAGCAGCTACACGGGTAACACAGATACGCAGTATTTT. Looking up the rest from reference TRBV9 and TRBJ2-3 gives the full variable domain: DSGVTQTPKHLITATGQRVTLRCSPRSGDLSVYWYQQSLDQGLQFLIQYYNGEERAKGNILERFSAQQFPDLHSELNLSSLELGDSALYFCASSYTGNTDTQYFGPGTRLTVL.

The V and J genes are TRBV9 and TRBJ2-7, with 11 nucleotides matching TRBD2. The CDR3 contains 15 residues. The germline V gene encodes CDR1 SGDLS and CDR2 YYNGEE. V dropped 4 bases and J dropped 7; count of bases not matched to a gene: 10. This chain's CDR3 is CASSQTSGRLGEQYF. DNA for the CDR3: TGTGCCAGCAGCCAAACTAGCGGGAGACTCGGGGAGCAGTACTTC.

V usage is TRBV7-2 and J usage is TRBJ2-3; 7 positions match TRBD1. The CDR3 is 16 residues long. Germline V lookup: CDR1 SGHTA, CDR2 FQGNSA. J gave up 4 bases and V 0 bases, and 7 bases lay outside the gene matches. The CDR3 coding sequence is TGTGCCAGCAGCTTAGCCGGGACAGAGGGCCCAGATACGCAGTATTTT. Its translation: CASSLAGTEGPDTQYF.